The rows below give T cell receptor beta chains drawn from one sample of a study of blood T cells in healthy people across ages. One entry per CDR3 protein results from TCRdb running MiXCR on the 5' RACE reads. The sample yields fewer than 2,000,000 distinct CDR3 sequences, approximately 40% seen once. The sample consisted of blood. The receptor source for this set is a human donor in good health. CDR3s include the opening cysteine and the closing phenylalanine or tryptophan. Each record gives: V gene, D gene, clone size, CDR3 length, J gene, CDR3 DNA, CDR3 protein. A D gene is named only where the DNA matches it firmly. Rows may omit the clone size; those that give it use once, few, many or a size class.

TRBV3-1	TRBD2	-	17	TRBJ2-7	TGTGCCAGCAGCCAAGTGGAGAGCTCAAGCGGGGGCTACGAGCAGTACTTC	CASSQVESSSGGYEQYF
TRBV2	-	-	14	TRBJ2-1	TGTGCCACGCATTACGGCCGGGGGAACAATGAGCAGTTCTTC	CATHYGRGNNEQFF
TRBV29-1	-	-	12	TRBJ1-2	TGCAGCGCGACCCAAGCTAACTATGGCTACACCTTC	CSATQANYGYTF
TRBV12-3/TRBV12-4	-	few	15	TRBJ2-5	TGTGCCAGCAGTCCGTTTGTGGGGTCTGCGGAGACCCAGTACTTC	CASSPFVGSAETQYF
TRBV4-2	TRBD2	-	20	TRBJ2-1	TGTGCCAGCAGCCGAAGACCGGGACTAGCGGGTAGGGTGTCAATCAGCGAGCAGTTCTTC	CASSRRPGLAGRVSISEQFF
TRBV10-3	TRBD1	-	15	TRBJ1-1	TGTGCCATCAGTGGGGAGGGGGCCTTGAACACTGAAGCTTTCTTT	CAISGEGALNTEAFF
TRBV20-1	-	-	15	TRBJ1-5	TGCAGTGCTAGTCCCGGGACTGACGACAATCAGCCCCAGCATTTT	CSASPGTDDNQPQHF
TRBV6-1	TRBD2	few	15	TRBJ2-3	TGTGCCAGCAGTGGAGCTAGCGGGGGACCAGATACGCAGTATTTT	CASSGASGGPDTQYF
TRBV6-5	-	few	14	TRBJ2-2	TGTGCCAGCAGTTATCTAGGGGGAACCGGGGAGCTGTTTTTT	CASSYLGGTGELFF
TRBV12-3/TRBV12-4	-	few	16	TRBJ1-4	TGTGCCAGCAGCCTTGGGTTTGGGGCAACTAATGAAAAACTGTTTTTT	CASSLGFGATNEKLFF
TRBV4-2	-	-	16	TRBJ1-4	TGTGCCAGCAGCCAAGCTCGGACGGGGGCAGGTGAAAAACTGTTTTTT	CASSQARTGAGEKLFF
TRBV5-1	TRBD1	few	15	TRBJ2-5	TGCGCCAGCAGCTTGAGGGACAGCAGCCGGGAGACCCAGTACTTC	CASSLRDSSRETQYF
TRBV7-2	-	-	16	TRBJ2-3	TGTGCCGGCAAATTTGTCGGGGTCATAGGGGCAGATACGCAGTATTTT	CAGKFVGVIGADTQYF
TRBV7-9	TRBD1	many	17	TRBJ2-6	TGTGCCAGCAGCCCTGGACAGGGGAGCTCTGGGGCCAACGTCCTGACTTTC	CASSPGQGSSGANVLTF
TRBV24-1	-	-	18	TRBJ2-1	TGTGCAACCAGTGATCCGACAGCCAGGGGACTCCCCTACAATGAGCAGTTCTTC	CATSDPTARGLPYNEQFF
TRBV20-1	TRBD2	-	14	TRBJ2-7	TGCAGTGCTAGGAGGGGACTAGACTTCTACGAGCAGTACTTC	CSARRGLDFYEQYF
TRBV5-1	TRBD2	few	16	TRBJ2-5	TGCGCCGGCAGCTTGGTCCTAGCGGGGGGGCAAGAGACCCAGTACTTC	CAGSLVLAGGQETQYF
TRBV6-5	-	-	15	TRBJ1-5	TGTGCCAGCAGTTACCGGGCAGATAGCAATCAGCCCCAGCATTTT	CASSYRADSNQPQHF